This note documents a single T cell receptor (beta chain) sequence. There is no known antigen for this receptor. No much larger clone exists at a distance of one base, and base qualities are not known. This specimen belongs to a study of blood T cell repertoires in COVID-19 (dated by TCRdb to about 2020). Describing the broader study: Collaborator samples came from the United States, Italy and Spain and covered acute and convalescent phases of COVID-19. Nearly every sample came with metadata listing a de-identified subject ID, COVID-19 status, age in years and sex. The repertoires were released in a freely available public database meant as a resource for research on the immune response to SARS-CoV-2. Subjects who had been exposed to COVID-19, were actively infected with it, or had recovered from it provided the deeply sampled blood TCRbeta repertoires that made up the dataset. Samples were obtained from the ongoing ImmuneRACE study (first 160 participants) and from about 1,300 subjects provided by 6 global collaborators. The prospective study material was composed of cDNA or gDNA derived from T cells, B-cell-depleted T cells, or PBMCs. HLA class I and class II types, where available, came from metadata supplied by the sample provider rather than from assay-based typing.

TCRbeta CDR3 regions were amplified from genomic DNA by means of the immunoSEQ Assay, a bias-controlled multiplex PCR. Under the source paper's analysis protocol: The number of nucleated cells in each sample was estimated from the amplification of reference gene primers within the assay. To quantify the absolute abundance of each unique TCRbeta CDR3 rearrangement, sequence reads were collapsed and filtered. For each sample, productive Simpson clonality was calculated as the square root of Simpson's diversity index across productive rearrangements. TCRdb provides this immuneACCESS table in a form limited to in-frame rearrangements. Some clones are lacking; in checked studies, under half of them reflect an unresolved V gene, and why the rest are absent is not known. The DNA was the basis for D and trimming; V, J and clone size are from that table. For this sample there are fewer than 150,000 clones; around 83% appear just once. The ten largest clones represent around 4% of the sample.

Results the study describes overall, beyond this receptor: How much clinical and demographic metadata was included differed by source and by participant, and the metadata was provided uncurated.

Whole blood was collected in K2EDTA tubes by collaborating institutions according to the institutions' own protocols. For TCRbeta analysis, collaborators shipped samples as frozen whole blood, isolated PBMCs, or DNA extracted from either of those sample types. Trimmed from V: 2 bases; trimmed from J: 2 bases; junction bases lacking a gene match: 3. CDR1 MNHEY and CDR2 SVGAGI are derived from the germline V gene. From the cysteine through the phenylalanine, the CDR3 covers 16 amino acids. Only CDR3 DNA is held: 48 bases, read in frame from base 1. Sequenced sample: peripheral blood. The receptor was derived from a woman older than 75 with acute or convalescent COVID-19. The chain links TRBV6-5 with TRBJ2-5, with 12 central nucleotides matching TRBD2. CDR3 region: CASSYTTSGGQETQYF. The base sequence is TGTGCCAGCAGTTACACTACTAGCGGGGGGCAAGAGACCCAGTACTTC.